The clone carrying this T cell receptor beta chain was picked up many times. The antigen is undetermined. This sample stems from a study of T cells in Graves' hyperthyroidism and ophthalmopathy. About the study: Upon initial diagnosis and before any treatment, peripheral blood was collected. Study results and limitations: Separating ophthalmopathy from stable hyperthyroidism was achieved by a 13 V-J model.

The CDR3 length is 15 residues. Germline loops: CDR1 SGHAT, CDR2 FQDESV (reference sequence). Deletions cut 3 bases from V and 3 bases from J, with 13 bases between. Researchers defined stable Graves' hyperthyroidism as no ophthalmopathy progression within 18 months. PBMCs were collected from an approximately 9.4 ml volume of fresh peripheral blood. TCR beta CDR3 regions were amplified from RNA transcripts. During a first-round RT-PCR of the TCR CDR3, the HTBI primer set was used. MiXCR, run by TCRdb on the multiplex PCR reads, gives a single entry per CDR3 protein. The sample contains 650,000 to 750,000 distinct CDR3 sequences, about 14% of which appear only once.

V gene TRBV11-1 combines with J gene TRBJ2-3; maybe TRBD2 (6 bases). Material: blood. This clonotype was obtained from a woman aged 18-29 years with Graves' hyperthyroidism. In nucleotides, the CDR3 is TGTGCCAGCAGCTTTCTACGGGAGCGGACAGATACGCAGTATTTT. It codes for CASSFLRERTDTQYF.